These 7 T cell receptor beta chains came from one sample sequenced in a study of graft-versus-host responses after intestinal transplantation. The method was immunoSEQ multiplex PCR; TCRdb's version includes in-frame clones alone and lacks a portion of them. The data hold 11,000 to 15,000 clones, with around a third observed a single time. The sample here was alloreactive CD4+ T cells from a mixed lymphocyte reaction culture, taken before intestinal transplant. As to subset: CFSE-low proliferating T cells sorted from roughly 6-day pre-transplant mixed lymphocyte reaction (GvH or HvG direction). These receptors all stem from a human patient who received an intestinal transplant.

In its sample, this clone was seen a few times. The chain joins TRBV6-5 to TRBJ1-1; the D is unclear. The ends were cut back, 0 bases at V and 3 bases at J, with 11 bases in the middle. CDR3 length equals 15 residues. CDR1 and CDR2 (germline): MNHEY, SVGAGI. The CDR3 sequence is CASSYSIMAHTEAFF. The CDR3 DNA reads as TGTGCCAGCAGTTACTCGATAATGGCGCACACTGAAGCTTTCTTT.

Regarding this clone: Relative to the germline gene, one junction end is altered; a read error may explain this. V is TRBV6-1 and J is TRBJ2-7; perhaps TRBD2 as D (5 bases). Per germline, CDR1 MNHNS and CDR2 SASEGT. CDR3 size: 16 residues. CDR3 sequence reads: CTSSEAEPAGWYEQYF. CDR3 sequence (DNA): TGTACCAGCAGTGAAGCGGAGCCCGCGGGCTGGTACGAGCAGTACTTC.

The chain links TRBV5-4 to TRBJ2-1, with TRBD2 identical over 8 bases. The J segment lost 4 bases and the V segment lost 4 bases, leaving 7 bases of the junction unmatched. CDR1 and CDR2 from the germline V gene are SGHNT and YYREEE (reference sequence). The CDR3 contains 15 residues. As DNA, the CDR3 is TGTGCCAGCAGCCAGGGACTAGTGGTTTACAATGAGCAGTTCTTC. Encoded protein: CASSQGLVVYNEQFF.

Only a few counts were recorded for this clone. The chain employs TRBV7-9 and TRBJ2-5; TRBD2 aligns across 9 bases. Looked up from germline, CDR1 is SEHNR and CDR2 is FQNEAQ (reference sequence). The CDR3 sequence is 15 residues long. V shed 4 bases, J shed 4 bases, and the junction held 7 bases outside the gene matches. The CDR3 nucleotides are TGTGCCAGCAGCTCCCTTCTAGCGGGGATAGAGACCCAGTACTTC. It encodes CASSSLLAGIETQYF.

This clone is termed medium-sized. This chain links TRBV2 with TRBJ1-3; no clear D gene. The CDR3 contains 12 residues. In germline, CDR1 is SNHLY, CDR2 FYNNEI. The V end lost 6 bases, the J end lost 8 bases, and 11 bases lay between the germline ends. The CDR3 DNA reads as TGTGCCAGCAGGGAGGTGGGAGACACCATATATTTT. Translated: CASREVGDTIYF.

The gene calls are TRBV5-4 and TRBJ2-5; D is possibly TRBD1 (5 bases). CDR1 is SGHNT, CDR2 YYREEE, per germline (reference sequence). V lost 0 bases, J lost 2 bases, and 5 bases lay in between. This CDR3 comprises 13 residues. In DNA, the CDR3 is TGTGCCAGCAGCTTGGGACAGCAAGAGACCCAGTACTTC. It codes for CASSLGQQETQYF.

The CDR3 DNA reads TGCGCCAGCAGCTTGGGGACAGGGGGCACTGAAGCTTTCTTT. This codes for CASSLGTGGTEAFF. The chain employs TRBV5-1 and TRBJ1-1; 10 bases line up with TRBD1. Trimming removed 0 bases from V and 4 bases from J; junction bases left unmatched: 0. CDR1 SGHRS and CDR2 YFSETQ come from the germline V gene. CDR3 size: 14 residues.